This TCR beta chain was profiled in a study of response to subunit inactivated influenza vaccine. Study-wide results and limits: After each seasonal influenza vaccination, few new T cells are recruited, the authors suggested.

A few counts support this clonotype. Its target is not known. V was pared by 2 bases and J by 4 bases, with 2 bases of the junction left unmatched. This CDR3 spans 14 amino acids. CDR1 is MDHEN, CDR2 SYDVKM, per germline. A single record per CDR3 protein comes from TCRdb applying MiXCR to the RT-PCR reads. The sample contains around 540,000 distinct CDR3 sequences, about 11% of which appear only once. The sequences come from PBMCs from blood, collected on the day of vaccination. The clonotype comes from a man aged 45-65 years who received an inactivated influenza vaccine. The chain links TRBV28 to TRBJ1-5; 7 bases align to TRBD1. The CDR3 DNA sequence: TGTGCCAGCAGTTTAGTCAGGGGGAATCAGCCCCAGCATTTT. Its translation is CASSLVRGNQPQHF. Complete variable domain (other parts from reference TRBV28 and TRBJ1-5): DVKVTQSSRYLVKRTGEKVFLECVQDMDHENMFWYRQDPGLGLRLIYFSYDVKMKEKGDIPEGYSVSREKKERFSLILESASTNQTSMYLCASSLVRGNQPQHFGDGTRLSIL.